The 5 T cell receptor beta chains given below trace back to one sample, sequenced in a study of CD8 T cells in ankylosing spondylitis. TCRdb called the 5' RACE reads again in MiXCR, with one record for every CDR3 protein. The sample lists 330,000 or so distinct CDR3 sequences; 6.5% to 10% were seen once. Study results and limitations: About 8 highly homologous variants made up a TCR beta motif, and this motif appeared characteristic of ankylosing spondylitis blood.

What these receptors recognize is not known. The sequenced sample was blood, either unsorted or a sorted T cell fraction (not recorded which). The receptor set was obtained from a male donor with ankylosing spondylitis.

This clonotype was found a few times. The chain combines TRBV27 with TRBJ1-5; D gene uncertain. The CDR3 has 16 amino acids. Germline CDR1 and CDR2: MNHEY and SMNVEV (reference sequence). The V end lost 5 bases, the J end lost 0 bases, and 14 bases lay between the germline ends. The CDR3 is CASSPLGRSSNQPQHF. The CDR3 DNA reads TGTGCCAGCAGTCCACTCGGACGGAGTAGCAATCAGCCCCAGCATTTT.

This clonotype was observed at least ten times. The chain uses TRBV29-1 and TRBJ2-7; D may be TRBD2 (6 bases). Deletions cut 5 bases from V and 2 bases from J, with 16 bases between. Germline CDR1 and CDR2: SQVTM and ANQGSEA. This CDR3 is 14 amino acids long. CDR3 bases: TGCAGCGTTAATGGTGGGACTTCAACCTACGAGCAGTACTTC. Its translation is CSVNGGTSTYEQYF.

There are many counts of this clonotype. This CDR3 reads CASSYWTGQLFF. Here the CDR3 DNA reads TGTGCCAGCAGCTATTGGACAGGTCAACTGTTCTTC. This chain uses TRBV7-9 with TRBJ2-1; 7 positions match TRBD1. The CDR3 sequence is 12 residues long. Germline loops: CDR1 SEHNR, CDR2 FQNEAQ (reference sequence). The trim removed 4 bases at V and 15 bases at J, leaving 9 bases unmatched. The whole variable domain, remainder taken from reference TRBV7-9 and TRBJ2-1, is DTGVSQNPRHKITKRGQNVTFRCDPISEHNRLYWYRQTLGQGPEFLTYFQNEAQLEKSRLLSDRFSAERPKGSFSTLEIQRTEQGDSAMYLCASSYWTGQLFFGPGTRLTVL.

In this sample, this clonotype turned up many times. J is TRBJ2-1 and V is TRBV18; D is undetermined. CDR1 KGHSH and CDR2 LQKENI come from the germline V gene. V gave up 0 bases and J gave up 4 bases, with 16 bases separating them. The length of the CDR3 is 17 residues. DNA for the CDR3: TGTGCCAGCTCACCACCGGGCAGTCTTCCTAGTTACAATGAGCAGTTCTTC. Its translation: CASSPPGSLPSYNEQFF.

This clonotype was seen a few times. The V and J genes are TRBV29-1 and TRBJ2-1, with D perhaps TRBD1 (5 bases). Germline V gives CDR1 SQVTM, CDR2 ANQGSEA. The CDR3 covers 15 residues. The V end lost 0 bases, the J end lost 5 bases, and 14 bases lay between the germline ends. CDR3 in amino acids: CSVEEFRVQNNEQFF. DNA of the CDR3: TGCAGCGTTGAAGAGTTCAGGGTACAAAACAATGAGCAGTTCTTC.